Below are 22 T cell receptor beta chains sequenced from a single sample in a study of OX40 agonist ivuxolimab in advanced cancers. Here immunoSEQ multiplex PCR was the method, and the copy in TCRdb shows in-frame clones only, minus some. There are fewer than 40,000 clones in the sample; more than 60% occur only once, and around 12% lies in the top ten. The sample in question was CD4+ or CD8+ T cells sorted from blood, obtained in a trial of the OX40 agonist ivuxolimab. These receptors all come from an adult with an advanced solid tumor such as melanoma, head and neck, liver or kidney cancer.

This sequence joins TRBV5-1 and TRBJ2-5; D uncertain. From germline, CDR1 is SGHRS and CDR2 YFSETQ. This CDR3 is 16 amino acids long. Trimming took 0 bases from V and 0 from J, leaving 12 bases between them. DNA of the CDR3: TGCGCCAGCAGCTTGGGGCCCTCGGGCTACCAAGAGACCCAGTACTTC. Protein: CASSLGPSGYQETQYF.

This clone counts as medium-sized. The CDR3 here is CATTSGMSSGNTIYF. Here the CDR3 DNA reads TGTGCCACCACATCGGGGATGAGCTCTGGAAACACCATATATTTT. The V and J genes are TRBV6-5 and TRBJ1-3; D is unresolved. Germline V gives CDR1 MNHEY, CDR2 SVGAGI. V shed 10 bases and J shed 0 bases, with 16 bases lying between them. CDR3 length: 15 residues.

The rearrangement uses TRBV9 and TRBJ2-3; no clear D. V lost 4 bases to trimming and J lost 0 bases, with 6 bases between them. The CDR3 has 13 residues. Germline V lookup: CDR1 SGDLS, CDR2 YYNGEE. CDR3 nucleotide sequence: TGTGCCAGCAGCCTGACTAGCACAGATACGCAGTATTTT. Translating gives CASSLTSTDTQYF.

J is TRBJ1-3 and V is TRBV30, with a weak D call TRBD1 (5 bases). The CDR3 contains 15 residues. V lost 2 bases and J 0 bases, leaving 11 bases between the germline ends. Germline V gene sequence: CDR1 GTSNPN, CDR2 SVGIG (reference sequence). In DNA, the CDR3 is TGTGCCTGGAGTACCGGGGCGAGCTCTGGAAACACCATATATTTT. Its protein is CAWSTGASSGNTIYF. Complete variable domain (other parts from reference TRBV30 and TRBJ1-3): SQTIHQWPATLVQPVGSPLSLECTVEGTSNPNLYWYRQAAGRGLQLLFYSVGIGQISSEVPQNLSASRPQDRQFILSSKKLLLSDSGFYLCAWSTGASSGNTIYFGEGSWLTVV.

The gene calls are TRBV19 and TRBJ1-4; D unresolved. CDR3 size: 13 residues. Germline-derived CDR1 and CDR2 are LNHDA and SQIVND (reference sequence). Trimming removed 6 bases at V and 8 bases at J, with 13 bases between. CDR3 coding DNA: TGTGCCAGTAGCGGTCGGACGTGGGAAAAACTGTTTTTT. As protein: CASSGRTWEKLFF. The full variable domain, rest sourced from reference TRBV19 and TRBJ1-4, is DGGITQSPKYLFRKEGQNVTLSCEQNLNHDAMYWYRQDPGQGLRLIYYSQIVNDFQKGDIAEGYSVSREKKESFPLTVTSAQKNPTAFYLCASSGRTWEKLFFGSGTQLSVL.

This chain joins TRBV7-2 and TRBJ1-2; TRBD1 might be the D (5 bases). This CDR3 has 15 residues. Deletions cut 3 bases from V and 0 bases from J, with 11 bases between. The germline gives CDR1 SGHTA, CDR2 FQGNSA. The CDR3: CASSFDTGANYGYTF. CDR3 bases: TGTGCCAGCAGCTTCGATACAGGTGCTAACTATGGCTACACCTTC.

The chain employs TRBV6-5 and TRBJ1-3; TRBD1 agrees at 7 bases. The CDR3 sequence is 16 residues long. Germline V gene lookup returns CDR1 MNHEY and CDR2 SVGAGI. Trimming at V came to 4 bases and at J to 5 bases, leaving 11 bases not matched to a gene. The CDR3 DNA sequence: TGTGCCAGCAGTTCGACAGGGAGTTCTAGTCGAAACACCATATATTTT. It codes for CASSSTGSSSRNTIYF.

V usage is TRBV4-3 and J usage is TRBJ2-1, with 12 bases aligning to TRBD2. CDR3 length: 20 amino acids. The V gene's germline CDR1 is LGHNA and CDR2 YSLEER. V lost 0 bases and J lost 5; bases outside the gene matches: 14. The CDR3 bases are TGCGCCAGCAGCCAAGACCTTCTAGCGGGAGGGCCAAATATGGACAATGAGCAGTTCTTC. Its protein product is CASSQDLLAGGPNMDNEQFF.

The gene calls are TRBV13 and TRBJ1-2, with 7 nucleotides matching TRBD1. The CDR3 spans 14 residues. The germline V gene has CDR1 PRHDT and CDR2 FYEKMQ (reference sequence). J was trimmed by 3 bases and V by 7 bases; bases with no gene match: 8. This chain's CDR3 is CASTNRQGDYGYTF. Here the CDR3 DNA reads TGTGCCAGCACCAATCGACAGGGAGACTATGGCTACACCTTC.

CDR3: CAWSPSATTYEQYF. In DNA form, the CDR3 reads TGTGCCTGGAGTCCCTCTGCTACTACCTACGAGCAGTACTTC. The genes are TRBV30 and TRBJ2-7; D not certain. CDR1 is GTSNPN, CDR2 SVGIG, per germline (reference sequence). The CDR3 contains 14 residues. The V and J ends lost 2 bases and 2 bases respectively, with 13 bases between them.

The chain uses TRBV30 and TRBJ1-2; 8 bases align to TRBD1. The length of the CDR3 is 14 residues. V lost 3 bases and J lost 4; bases outside the gene matches: 7. The V gene's germline CDR1 is GTSNPN and CDR2 SVGIG (reference sequence). The CDR3 DNA follows: TGTGCCTGGAGGCCAGGGGGCGGGTTCTATGGCTACACCTTC. This gives the protein CAWRPGGGFYGYTF.

The chain's CDR3 is CASSASGRNEQFF. The CDR3 DNA is TGCGCCAGCAGTGCCAGCGGGAGGAATGAGCAGTTCTTC. This chain uses TRBV10-1 with TRBJ2-1; 9 nucleotides agree with TRBD2. CDR3 length equals 13 residues. V gave up 4 bases and J gave up 7 bases; unmatched junction bases: 2. The germline gives CDR1 WNHNN, CDR2 SYGVQD (reference sequence).

V usage is TRBV21-1 and J usage is TRBJ1-1; the table's D call TRBD1 went unverified against the DNA. TRBV21-1 constitutes a pseudogene. This CDR3 contains 15 residues. As DNA, the CDR3 is TGTGCCAGCAGCCCCCAGGCAAGGCTGAACACTGAAGCTTTCTTT. Protein: CASSPQARLNTEAFF.

The chain combines TRBV28 with TRBJ1-2; 12 positions agree with TRBD1. V lost 8 bases and J lost 2; bases outside the gene matches: 9. The CDR3 is 16 residues long. Germline CDR1 MDHEN, CDR2 SYDVKM. The CDR3 DNA reads as TGTGCCAGCGGGGGGGGACAGGGGGCATCCAACTATGGCTACACCTTC. Translation gives CASGGGQGASNYGYTF.

V is TRBV27 and J is TRBJ1-4, with D perhaps TRBD1 (5 bases). There are 15 residues in the CDR3. V lost 1 base and J 1 base, leaving 7 bases between the germline ends. Germline V lookup: CDR1 MNHEY, CDR2 SMNVEV (reference sequence). In DNA form, the CDR3 reads TGTGCCAGCAGTTTATGGGGGGGAACTAATGAAAAACTGTTTTTT. This gives the protein CASSLWGGTNEKLFF.

The chain carries TRBV5-1 and TRBJ2-3; 10 bases line up with TRBD1. The CDR3 consists of 18 residues. The V segment lost 0 bases and the J segment 3 bases; nucleotides outside the gene matches: 10. Germline CDR1 is SGHRS and CDR2 is YFSETQ. The chain's CDR3 is CASSLGRQGAGSTDTQYF. In nucleotides, the CDR3 is TGCGCCAGCAGCTTGGGAAGACAGGGGGCGGGTTCTACAGATACGCAGTATTTT.

V gene TRBV5-1 combines with J gene TRBJ2-3, with no clear D. Per the germline V gene, CDR1 is SGHRS and CDR2 is YFSETQ. Between the trimmed V and J ends, which lost 4 bases and 6 bases, there was a span of 12 bases. The CDR3 loop spans 13 amino acids. CDR3 sequence reads: CASSPQRLDTQYF. CDR3 DNA sequence: TGCGCCAGCAGCCCCCAAAGACTGGATACGCAGTATTTT.

The chain has TRBV15 and TRBJ2-3; 12 nucleotides match TRBD2. The V gene's germline CDR1 is LNHNV and CDR2 YYDKDF (reference sequence). With 1 base clipped from V and 5 bases from J, the junction kept 13 bases outside the gene matches. The CDR3 totals 19 residues. The CDR3: CATSRGLGGTSGSKDTQYF. Here the CDR3 DNA reads TGTGCCACCAGCAGAGGACTAGGCGGGACTAGCGGGTCGAAAGATACGCAGTATTTT.

The V gene is TRBV28, the J gene TRBJ1-5; D may be TRBD1 (5 bases). Germline-derived CDR1 and CDR2 are MDHEN and SYDVKM. The CDR3 has 14 amino acids. Between the trimmed V and J ends, which lost 6 bases and 0 bases, there was a span of 9 bases. DNA of the CDR3: TGTGCCAGCAGGGCGACAGATAGCAATCAGCCCCAGCATTTT. This encodes CASRATDSNQPQHF. Full variable domain (rest looked up from reference TRBV28 and TRBJ1-5): DVKVTQSSRYLVKRTGEKVFLECVQDMDHENMFWYRQDPGLGLRLIYFSYDVKMKEKGDIPEGYSVSREKKERFSLILESASTNQTSMYLCASRATDSNQPQHFGDGTRLSIL.

The chain employs TRBV5-4 and TRBJ2-1, with 8 bases fitting TRBD1. Germline-derived CDR1 and CDR2 are SGHNT and YYREEE (reference sequence). V shed 5 bases and J 7 bases; nucleotides not matched to a gene: 5. This CDR3 region has 13 residues. The CDR3 nucleotides read TGTGCCAGCAGGTCAGGGGGCGTAAATGAGCAGTTCTTC. Translation gives CASRSGGVNEQFF.

The chain links TRBV10-3 to TRBJ1-1; D remains unclear. The V and J ends lost 4 bases and 3 bases respectively, with 15 bases between them. The germline V gene encodes CDR1 ENHRY and CDR2 SYGVKD. The CDR3 is 15 residues long. The CDR3: CAISAASKIYTEAFF. In DNA form, the CDR3 reads TGTGCCATCAGTGCAGCCAGTAAGATATACACTGAAGCTTTCTTT.

The chain joins TRBV19 to TRBJ2-1; 7 bases align to TRBD1. The CDR3 is 16 residues long. CDR1 is LNHDA, CDR2 SQIVND, per germline (reference sequence). Trimming at V came to 3 bases and at J to 2 bases, leaving 7 bases not matched to a gene. The CDR3 sequence: CASSMRGLGTYNEQFF. CDR3 nucleotide sequence: TGTGCCAGTAGTATGAGGGGGCTAGGGACCTACAATGAGCAGTTCTTC.